This note documents a single T cell receptor beta chain sequence. The target antigen is unknown. The data stem from a study of T cell responses to AZD1222 COVID-19 vaccine. Broader study findings: Donors were largely white British and mainly female; clonal diversity was possibly underestimated. Of spike-specific TCRs, nearly half reportedly target regions left unmutated in variants. Among those given AZD1222, only 5 to 7 were seropositive at baseline.

The trim removed 8 bases at V and 4 bases at J, leaving 2 bases unmatched. Looked up from germline, CDR1 is SGHTA and CDR2 is FQGNSA. The CDR3 is made up of 12 amino acids. Clones were read by immunoSEQ multiplex PCR, and TCRdb kept only the in-frame ones, dropping some. This table holds around 120,000 clones, approximately 85% found once. This sequence joins TRBV7-2 and TRBJ2-3, with TRBD2 identical over 8 bases. The sequence was collected from an adult in good health. This specimen was peripheral blood, taken on day 0 of AZD1222 vaccination. In DNA form, the CDR3 reads TGTGCCAGCGCGGGGGGCGCAGATACGCAGTATTTT. Translation gives CASAGGADTQYF.